This T cell receptor beta chain was observed in a study of OX40 agonist ivuxolimab in advanced cancers. Study-level information: Dose-escalation subjects each had hepatocellular carcinoma, melanoma, renal cell or head and neck cancer. Study-level findings and limits: Still undetermined is the antigen specificity of the expanded peripheral T cells. The authors also found low normalized T-cell clonal expansion in some nonresponders.

Baseline, cycle 4 day 1, and cycle 7 day 1 were the blood sampling points. As for this clone: As yet, its antigen is unknown.

The table came from immunoSEQ multiplex PCR; TCRdb's copy has only in-frame clones and leaves some out. The repertoire consists of around 97,000 clones, with approximately 84% occurring once and the leading ten covering roughly 5%. The CDR3 has 15 amino acids. Trimming cost V 2 bases and J 8 bases; bases outside gene matches: 6. Germline CDR1 and CDR2: SGHTA and FQGNSA. The gene calls are TRBV7-2 and TRBJ2-1, with 10 nucleotides matching TRBD2. The sample was CD4+ or CD8+ T cells sorted from blood, taken in a trial of the OX40 agonist ivuxolimab. The receptor was isolated from an adult with an advanced solid tumor such as melanoma, head and neck, liver or kidney cancer. CDR3 region: CASSLSGRAVYEQFF. The DNA of the CDR3 is TGTGCCAGCAGCTTAAGCGGGAGGGCCGTTTATGAGCAGTTCTTC. The variable domain in full, with the rest retrieved from reference TRBV7-2 and TRBJ2-1, is GAGVSQSPSNKVTEKGKDVELRCDPISGHTALYWYRQSLGQGLEFLIYFQGNSAPDKSGLPSDRFSAERTGGSVSTLTIQRTQQEDSAVYLCASSLSGRAVYEQFFGPGTRLTVL.